One T cell receptor beta chain is described in this entry. The antigen is undetermined. A 5'RACE reaction primed in the constant segment made cDNA libraries of TCR alpha and TCR beta, and these carried sample barcodes and UMIs. Using its own MiXCR run on the 5' RACE reads, TCRdb lists one record per CDR3 protein. The data contain tens of thousands of distinct CDR3 sequences, around 15% of them singletons. This entry comes from a study of T-cell memory formation after mild COVID-19. At the level of the study: TCR clusters largely stayed donor specific. Study-level results: Pre-infection memory held some responding clones, suggesting pre-existing cross-reactive T cells responded. CD4/CD8 balance characterized clones contracting day 15 to 85, and CD4+ skew characterized later expanders.

This clonotype was sampled from a man aged 18 to 30 who had mild COVID-19 (a few samples of this study predate the infection). Cell type and time point are not known. Sequences were obtained from PBMCs or a T cell subset sorted from them (not recorded which).

DNA of the CDR3: TGCGCCAGCAGGGCCCAGAGCACCGGGGAGCTGTTTTTT. This translates into CASRAQSTGELFF. The genes are TRBV4-1 and TRBJ2-2, with no clear D. With 6 bases removed from V and 4 bases from J, the gap between germline ends came to 9 bases. The CDR3 contains 13 residues. Germline lookup yields CDR1 MGHRA and CDR2 YSYEKL.